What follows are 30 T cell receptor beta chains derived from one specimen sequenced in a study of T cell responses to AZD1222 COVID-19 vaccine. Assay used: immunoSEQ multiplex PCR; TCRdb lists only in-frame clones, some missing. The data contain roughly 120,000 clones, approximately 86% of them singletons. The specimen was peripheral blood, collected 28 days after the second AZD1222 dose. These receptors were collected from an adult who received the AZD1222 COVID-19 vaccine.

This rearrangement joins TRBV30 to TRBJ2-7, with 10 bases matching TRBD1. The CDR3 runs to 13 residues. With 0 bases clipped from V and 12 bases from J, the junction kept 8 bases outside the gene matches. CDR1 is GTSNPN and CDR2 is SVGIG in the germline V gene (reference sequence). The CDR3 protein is CAWSVVTGGGMYF. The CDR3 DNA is TGTGCCTGGAGTGTGGTGACAGGGGGCGGAATGTACTTC.

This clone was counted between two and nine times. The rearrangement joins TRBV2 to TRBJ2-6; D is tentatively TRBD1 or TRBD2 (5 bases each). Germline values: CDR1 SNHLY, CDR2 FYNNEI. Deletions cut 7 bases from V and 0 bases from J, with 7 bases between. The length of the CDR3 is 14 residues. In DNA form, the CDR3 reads TGTGCCAGCACGGGGCTCTCTGGGGCCAACGTCCTGACTTTC. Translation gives CASTGLSGANVLTF.

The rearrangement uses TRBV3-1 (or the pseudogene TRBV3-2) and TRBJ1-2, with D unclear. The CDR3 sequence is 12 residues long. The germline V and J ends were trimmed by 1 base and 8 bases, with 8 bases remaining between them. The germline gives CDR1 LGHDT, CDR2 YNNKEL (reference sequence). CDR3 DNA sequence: TGTGCCAGCAGCCAAGTGGGAAGGGGCTACACCTTC. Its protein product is CASSQVGRGYTF.

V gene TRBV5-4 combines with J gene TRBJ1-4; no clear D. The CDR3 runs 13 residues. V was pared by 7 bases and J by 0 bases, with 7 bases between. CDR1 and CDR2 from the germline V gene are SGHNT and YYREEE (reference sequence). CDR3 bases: TGTGCCAGCCGGAGTTCAACTAATGAAAAACTGTTTTTT. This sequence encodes CASRSSTNEKLFF.

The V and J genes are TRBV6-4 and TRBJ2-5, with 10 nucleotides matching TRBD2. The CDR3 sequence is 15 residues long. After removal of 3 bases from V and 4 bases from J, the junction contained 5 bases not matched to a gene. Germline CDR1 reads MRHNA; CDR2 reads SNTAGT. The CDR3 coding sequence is TGTGCCAGCAGTGAAGCGGGGGGGAGTGGAGAGACCCAGTACTTC. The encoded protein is CASSEAGGSGETQYF.

The CDR3 DNA follows: TGTGCCAGTATCGACGCAGGACAGAGCAATCAGCCCCAGCATTTT. Its protein product is CASIDAGQSNQPQHF. The genes are TRBV19 and TRBJ1-5; D perhaps matches TRBD1 (6 bases). Per the germline V gene, CDR1 is LNHDA and CDR2 is SQIVND (reference sequence). There are 15 residues in the CDR3. V lost 7 bases and J lost 1, with 14 bases in between.

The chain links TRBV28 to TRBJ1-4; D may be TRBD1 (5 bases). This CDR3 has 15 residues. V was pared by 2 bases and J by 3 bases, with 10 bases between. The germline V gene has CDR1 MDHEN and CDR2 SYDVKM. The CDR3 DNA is TGTGCCAGCAGTTTAACAGGCCACGCTAATGAAAAACTGTTTTTT. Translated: CASSLTGHANEKLFF. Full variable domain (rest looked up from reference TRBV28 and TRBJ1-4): DVKVTQSSRYLVKRTGEKVFLECVQDMDHENMFWYRQDPGLGLRLIYFSYDVKMKEKGDIPEGYSVSREKKERFSLILESASTNQTSMYLCASSLTGHANEKLFFGSGTQLSVL.

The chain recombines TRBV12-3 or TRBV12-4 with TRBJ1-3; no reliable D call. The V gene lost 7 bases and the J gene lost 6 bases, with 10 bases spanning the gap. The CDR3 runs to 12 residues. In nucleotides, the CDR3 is TGTGCCAGCATGGACGGAGCAAACACCATATATTTT. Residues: CASMDGANTIYF.

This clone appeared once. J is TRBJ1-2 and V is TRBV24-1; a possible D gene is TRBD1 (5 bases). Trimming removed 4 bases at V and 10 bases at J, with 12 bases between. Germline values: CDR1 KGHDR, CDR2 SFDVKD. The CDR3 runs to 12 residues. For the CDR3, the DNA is TGTGCCACCAGTGACCGGAGAGGGGACTACACCTTC. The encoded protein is CATSDRRGDYTF.

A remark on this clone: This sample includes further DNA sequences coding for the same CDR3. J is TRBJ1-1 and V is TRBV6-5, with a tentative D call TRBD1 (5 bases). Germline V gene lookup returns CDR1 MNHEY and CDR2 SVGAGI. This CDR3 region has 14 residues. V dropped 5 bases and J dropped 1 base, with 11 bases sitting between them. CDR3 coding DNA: TGTGCCAGCAGTCCCGGGACCGCGAACACTGAAGCTTTCTTT. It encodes CASSPGTANTEAFF.

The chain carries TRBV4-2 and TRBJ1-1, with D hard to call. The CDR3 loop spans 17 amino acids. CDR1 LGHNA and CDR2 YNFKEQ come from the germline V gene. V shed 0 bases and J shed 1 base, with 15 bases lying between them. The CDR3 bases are TGTGCCAGCAGCCAAGATAGGAGGCGCTGGGAGAACACTGAAGCTTTCTTT. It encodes CASSQDRRRWENTEAFF.

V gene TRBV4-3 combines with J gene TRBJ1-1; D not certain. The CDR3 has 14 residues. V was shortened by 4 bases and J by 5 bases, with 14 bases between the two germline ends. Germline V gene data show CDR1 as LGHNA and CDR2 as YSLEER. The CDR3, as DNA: TGCGCCAGCAGCCCCCGAACTAGTAGTACTGAAGCTTTCTTT. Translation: CASSPRTSSTEAFF.

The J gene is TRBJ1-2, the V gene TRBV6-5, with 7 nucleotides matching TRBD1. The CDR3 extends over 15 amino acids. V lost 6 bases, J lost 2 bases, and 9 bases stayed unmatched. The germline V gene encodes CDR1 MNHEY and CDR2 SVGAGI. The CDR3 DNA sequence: TGTGCCAGCAGGACCCCGGGACAGCAAAACTATGGCTACACCTTC. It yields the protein CASRTPGQQNYGYTF.

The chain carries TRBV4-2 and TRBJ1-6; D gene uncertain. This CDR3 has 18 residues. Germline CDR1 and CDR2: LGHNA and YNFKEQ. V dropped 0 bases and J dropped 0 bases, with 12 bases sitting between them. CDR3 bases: TGTGCCAGCAGCCAAGATCGGGCAGGTTCCTCCTATAATTCACCCCTCCACTTT. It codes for CASSQDRAGSSYNSPLHF.

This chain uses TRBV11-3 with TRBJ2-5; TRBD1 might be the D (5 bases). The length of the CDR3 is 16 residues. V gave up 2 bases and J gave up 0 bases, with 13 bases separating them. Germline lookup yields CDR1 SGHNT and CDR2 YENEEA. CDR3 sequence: CASSLRGRVDQETQYF. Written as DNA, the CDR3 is TGTGCCAGCAGCTTAAGGGGCAGGGTGGACCAAGAGACCCAGTACTTC.

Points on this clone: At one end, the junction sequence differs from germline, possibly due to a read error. The CDR3 DNA reads as TGTGCTAGCAGCTTTGGGACTAGCGGTCAAGAGACCCAGTACTTC. Translating it yields CASSFGTSGQETQYF. This chain links TRBV7-7 with TRBJ2-5; 11 bases are a match to TRBD2. Germline V gene sequence: CDR1 SSHAT, CDR2 FNYEAQ (reference sequence). This CDR3 contains 15 residues.

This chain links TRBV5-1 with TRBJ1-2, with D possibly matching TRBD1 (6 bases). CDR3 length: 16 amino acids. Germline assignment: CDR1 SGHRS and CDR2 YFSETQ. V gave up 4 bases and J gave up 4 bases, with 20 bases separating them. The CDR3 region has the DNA TGCGCCAGCAGCCCCCGGGGGGGGCCCGAACTCTATGGCTACACCTTC. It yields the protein CASSPRGGPELYGYTF.

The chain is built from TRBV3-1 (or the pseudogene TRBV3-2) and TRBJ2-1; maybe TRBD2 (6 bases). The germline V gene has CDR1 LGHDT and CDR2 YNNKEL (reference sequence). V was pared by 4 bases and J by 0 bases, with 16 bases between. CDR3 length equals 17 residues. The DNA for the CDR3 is TGTGCCAGCAGCCCCCCGGGGGTGACTAGCTCCTACAATGAGCAGTTCTTC. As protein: CASSPPGVTSSYNEQFF.

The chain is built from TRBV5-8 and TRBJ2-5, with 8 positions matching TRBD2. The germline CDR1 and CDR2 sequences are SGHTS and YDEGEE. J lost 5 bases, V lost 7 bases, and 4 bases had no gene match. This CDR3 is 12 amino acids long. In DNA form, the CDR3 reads TGTGCCAGCTTGTCGGGAGGGGAGACCCAGTACTTC. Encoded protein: CASLSGGETQYF.

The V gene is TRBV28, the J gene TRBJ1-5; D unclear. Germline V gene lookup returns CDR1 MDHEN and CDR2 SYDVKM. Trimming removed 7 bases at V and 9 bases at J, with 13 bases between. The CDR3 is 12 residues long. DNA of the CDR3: TGTGCCAGCACACTGCCCCATGGGCCCCAGCATTTT. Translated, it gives CASTLPHGPQHF. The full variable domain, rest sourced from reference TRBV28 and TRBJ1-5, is DVKVTQSSRYLVKRTGEKVFLECVQDMDHENMFWYRQDPGLGLRLIYFSYDVKMKEKGDIPEGYSVSREKKERFSLILESASTNQTSMYLCASTLPHGPQHFGDGTRLSIL.

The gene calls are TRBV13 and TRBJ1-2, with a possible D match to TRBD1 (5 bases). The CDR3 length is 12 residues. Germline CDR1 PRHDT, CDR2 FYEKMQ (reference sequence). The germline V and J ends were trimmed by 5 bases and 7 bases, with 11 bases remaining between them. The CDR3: CASSAGGRGYTF. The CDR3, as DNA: TGTGCCAGCAGCGCCGGGGGACGTGGCTACACCTTC.

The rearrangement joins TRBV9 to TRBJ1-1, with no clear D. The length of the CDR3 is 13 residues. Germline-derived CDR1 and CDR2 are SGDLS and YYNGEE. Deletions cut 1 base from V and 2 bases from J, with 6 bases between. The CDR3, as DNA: TGTGCCAGCAGCGTAACACCCAACACTGAAGCTTTCTTT. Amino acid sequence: CASSVTPNTEAFF.

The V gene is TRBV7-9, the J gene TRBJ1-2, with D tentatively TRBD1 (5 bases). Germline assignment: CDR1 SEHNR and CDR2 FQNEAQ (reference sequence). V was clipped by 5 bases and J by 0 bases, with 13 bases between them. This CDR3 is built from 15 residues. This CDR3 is CASSLDSNSNYGYTF. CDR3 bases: TGTGCCAGCAGCCTCGACAGCAATTCTAACTATGGCTACACCTTC.

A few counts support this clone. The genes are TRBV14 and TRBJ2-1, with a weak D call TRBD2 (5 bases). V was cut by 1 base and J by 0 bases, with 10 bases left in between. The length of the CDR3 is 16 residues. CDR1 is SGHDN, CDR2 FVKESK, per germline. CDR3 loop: CASSQAKRISYNEQFF. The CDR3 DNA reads TGTGCCAGCAGCCAAGCGAAGCGGATCTCCTACAATGAGCAGTTCTTC.

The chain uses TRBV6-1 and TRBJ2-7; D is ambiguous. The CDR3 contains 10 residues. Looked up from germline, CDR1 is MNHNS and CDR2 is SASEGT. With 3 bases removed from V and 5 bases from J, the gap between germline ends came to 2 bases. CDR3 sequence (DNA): TGTGCCAGCAGTGACAACGAGCAGTACTTC. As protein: CASSDNEQYF.

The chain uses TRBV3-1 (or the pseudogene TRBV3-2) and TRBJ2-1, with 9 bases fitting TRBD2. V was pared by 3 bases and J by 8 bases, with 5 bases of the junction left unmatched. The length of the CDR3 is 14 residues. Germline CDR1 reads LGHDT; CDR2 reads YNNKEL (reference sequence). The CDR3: CASSQQRGVDEQFF. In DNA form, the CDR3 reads TGTGCCAGCAGCCAGCAGCGGGGGGTCGATGAGCAGTTCTTC.

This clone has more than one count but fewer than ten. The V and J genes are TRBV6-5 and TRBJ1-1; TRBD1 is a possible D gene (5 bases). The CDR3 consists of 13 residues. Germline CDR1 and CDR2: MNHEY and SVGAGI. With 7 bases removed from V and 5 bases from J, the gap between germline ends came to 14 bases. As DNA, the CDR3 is TGTGCCAGCACCCCCGGGGGGTGGACTGAAGCTTTCTTT. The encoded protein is CASTPGGWTEAFF.

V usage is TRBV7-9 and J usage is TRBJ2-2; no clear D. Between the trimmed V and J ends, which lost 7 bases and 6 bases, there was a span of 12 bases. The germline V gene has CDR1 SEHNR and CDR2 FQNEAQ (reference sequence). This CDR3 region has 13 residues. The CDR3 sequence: CASIYSGPGELFF. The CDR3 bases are TGTGCCAGCATCTACAGTGGGCCCGGGGAGCTGTTTTTT.

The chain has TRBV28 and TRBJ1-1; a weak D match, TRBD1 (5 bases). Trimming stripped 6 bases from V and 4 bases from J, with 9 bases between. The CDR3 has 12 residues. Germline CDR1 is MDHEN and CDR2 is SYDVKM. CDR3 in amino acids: CASRRQTTEAFF. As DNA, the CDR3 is TGTGCCAGCAGGAGACAGACCACTGAAGCTTTCTTT.

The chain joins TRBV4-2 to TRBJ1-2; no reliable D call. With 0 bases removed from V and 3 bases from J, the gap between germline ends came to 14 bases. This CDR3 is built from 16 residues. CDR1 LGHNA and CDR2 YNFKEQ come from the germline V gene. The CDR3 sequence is CASSQEGGSEDYGYTF. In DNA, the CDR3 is TGTGCCAGCAGCCAAGAAGGTGGCAGCGAAGACTATGGCTACACCTTC.